This entry describes one TCR beta chain. This record comes from a study of Ad26.COV2.S vaccination and SARS-CoV-2 variants. As to treatment: some 20 received Ad26.COV2.S at low or high dose, single or two shots; about five received placebo; per-sample allocation not given. Material that was analyzed had been drawn on day 63 after the first vaccine or placebo injection. Built on an Ad26 vector, the vaccine expressed Wuhan-strain SARS-CoV-2 spike. The V gene's germline CDR1 is MGHDK and CDR2 SYGVNS. The V and J ends lost 1 base and 0 bases respectively, with 10 bases between them. The CDR3 runs 16 residues. The method was immunoSEQ multiplex PCR; TCRdb's version includes in-frame clones alone and lacks a portion of them. In the table there are under 400,000 clones, around 87% of which are singletons.

The clonotype originates from a person between 18 and 65 years old who received the Ad26.COV2.S COVID-19 vaccine or a placebo. This chain links TRBV25-1 with TRBJ1-3; D is unclear. The sequenced sample was peripheral blood, obtained in a trial of Ad26.COV2.S vaccine versus placebo. The CDR3 spells CASSELYGSSGNTIYF. Here the CDR3 DNA reads TGTGCCAGCAGTGAATTGTACGGGAGCTCTGGAAACACCATATATTTT. Full variable domain (rest looked up from reference TRBV25-1 and TRBJ1-3): EADIYQTPRYLVIGTGKKITLECSQTMGHDKMYWYQQDPGMELHLIHYSYGVNSTEKGDLSSESTVSRIRTEHFPLTLESARPSHTSQYLCASSELYGSSGNTIYFGEGSWLTVV.